The following is a T cell receptor (beta chain) sequence with its context. The sample is drawn from a study of blood T cell repertoires in COVID-19. The CDR3 is made up of 15 amino acids. The germline CDR1 and CDR2 sequences are KGHDR and SFDVKD. Trimming left V 9 bases short and J 0 bases short, with 14 bases between. The data were produced by immunoSEQ multiplex PCR, yet TCRdb's version contains in-frame clones alone and is incomplete. The sample contains roughly 83,000 clones, roughly 88% of which appear only once. This rearrangement joins TRBV24-1 to TRBJ2-1; maybe TRBD1 (6 bases). The sequenced sample consisted of peripheral blood. The TCR was taken from a man in his fifties with active COVID-19. The CDR3 sequence is CATSEDSFSYNEQFF. In nucleotides, the CDR3 is TGTGCCACCTCCGAGGACAGCTTCTCCTACAATGAGCAGTTCTTC.